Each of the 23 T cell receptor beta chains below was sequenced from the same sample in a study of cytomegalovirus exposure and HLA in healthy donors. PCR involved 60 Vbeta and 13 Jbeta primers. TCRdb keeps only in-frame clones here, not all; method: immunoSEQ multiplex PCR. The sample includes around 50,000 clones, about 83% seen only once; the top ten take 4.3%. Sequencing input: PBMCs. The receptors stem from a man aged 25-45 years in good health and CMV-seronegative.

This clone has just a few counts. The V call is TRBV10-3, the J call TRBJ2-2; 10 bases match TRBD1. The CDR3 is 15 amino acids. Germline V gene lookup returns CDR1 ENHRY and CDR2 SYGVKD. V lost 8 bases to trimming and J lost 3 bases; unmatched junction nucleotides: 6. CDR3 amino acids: CAILTGTGDTGELFF. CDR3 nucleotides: TGTGCCATCCTTACCGGGACAGGGGACACCGGGGAGCTGTTTTTT.

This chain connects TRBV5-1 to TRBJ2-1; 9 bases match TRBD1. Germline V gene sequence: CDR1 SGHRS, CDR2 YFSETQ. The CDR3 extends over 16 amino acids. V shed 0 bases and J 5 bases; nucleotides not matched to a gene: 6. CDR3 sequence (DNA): TGCGCCAGCAGCTTGGTATGGGACAGGGTCAACAATGAGCAGTTCTTC. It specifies CASSLVWDRVNNEQFF.

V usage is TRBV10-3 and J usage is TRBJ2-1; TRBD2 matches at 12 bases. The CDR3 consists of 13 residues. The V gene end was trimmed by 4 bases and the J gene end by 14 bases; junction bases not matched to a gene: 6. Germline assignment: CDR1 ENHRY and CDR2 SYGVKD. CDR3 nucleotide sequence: TGTGCCATCAGTGCTAGCGGGGGGGCCAAAAAGTTCTTC. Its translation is CAISASGGAKKFF.

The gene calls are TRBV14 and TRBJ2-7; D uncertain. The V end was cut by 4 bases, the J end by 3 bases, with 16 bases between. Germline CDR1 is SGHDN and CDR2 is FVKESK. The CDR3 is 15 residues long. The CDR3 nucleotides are TGTGCCAGCAGCCCATACCCTAGGAGTGGCTACGAGCAGTACTTC. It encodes CASSPYPRSGYEQYF.

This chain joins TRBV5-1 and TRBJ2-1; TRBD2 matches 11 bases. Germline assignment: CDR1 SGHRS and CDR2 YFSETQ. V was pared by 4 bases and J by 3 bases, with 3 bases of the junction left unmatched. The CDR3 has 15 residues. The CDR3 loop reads CASSPGTSGYNEQFF. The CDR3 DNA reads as TGCGCCAGCAGCCCCGGGACTAGCGGCTACAATGAGCAGTTCTTC.

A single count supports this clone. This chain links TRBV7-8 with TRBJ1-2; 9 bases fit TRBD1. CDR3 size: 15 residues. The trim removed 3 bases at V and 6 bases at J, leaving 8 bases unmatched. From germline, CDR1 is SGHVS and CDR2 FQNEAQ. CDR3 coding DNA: TGTGCCAGCAGCTTGCCCGGGACAGGGAAAAATGGCTACACCTTC. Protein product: CASSLPGTGKNGYTF.

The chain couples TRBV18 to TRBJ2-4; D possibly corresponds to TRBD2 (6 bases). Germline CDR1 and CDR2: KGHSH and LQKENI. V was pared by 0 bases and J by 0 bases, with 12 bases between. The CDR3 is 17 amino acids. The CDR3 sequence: CASSPPSWGLAKNIQYF. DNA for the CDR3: TGTGCCAGCTCACCACCCAGTTGGGGACTAGCCAAAAACATTCAGTACTTC.

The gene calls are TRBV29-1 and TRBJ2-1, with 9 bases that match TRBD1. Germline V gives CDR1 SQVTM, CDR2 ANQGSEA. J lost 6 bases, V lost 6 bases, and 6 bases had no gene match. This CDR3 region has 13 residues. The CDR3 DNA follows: TGCAGCGTATCGGGACAGGGACTCAATGAGCAGTTCTTC. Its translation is CSVSGQGLNEQFF.

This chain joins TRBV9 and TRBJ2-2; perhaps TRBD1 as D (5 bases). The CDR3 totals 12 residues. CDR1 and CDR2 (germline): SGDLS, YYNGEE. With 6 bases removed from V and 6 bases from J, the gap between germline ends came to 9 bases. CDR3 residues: CASTQTAGELFF. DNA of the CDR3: TGTGCCAGCACCCAGACAGCCGGGGAGCTGTTTTTT.

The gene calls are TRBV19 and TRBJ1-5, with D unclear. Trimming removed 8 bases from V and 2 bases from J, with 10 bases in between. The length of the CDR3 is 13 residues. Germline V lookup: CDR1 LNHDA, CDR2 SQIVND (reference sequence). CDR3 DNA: TGTGCCAGTGCAAAGGAGGGCAATCAGCCCCAGCATTTT. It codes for CASAKEGNQPQHF.

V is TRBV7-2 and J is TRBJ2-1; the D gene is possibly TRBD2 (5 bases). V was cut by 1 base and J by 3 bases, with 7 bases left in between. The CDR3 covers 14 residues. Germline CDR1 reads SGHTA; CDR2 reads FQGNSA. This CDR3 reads CASSLGRNYNEQFF. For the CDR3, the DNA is TGTGCCAGCAGCTTAGGGAGGAACTACAATGAGCAGTTCTTC.

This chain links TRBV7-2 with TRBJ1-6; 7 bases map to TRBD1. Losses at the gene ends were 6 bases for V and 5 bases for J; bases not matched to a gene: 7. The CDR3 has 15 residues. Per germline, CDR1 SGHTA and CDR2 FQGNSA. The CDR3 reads CASSRDSLNNSPLHF. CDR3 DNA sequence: TGTGCCAGCAGTCGGGACAGCCTAAATAATTCACCCCTCCACTTT.

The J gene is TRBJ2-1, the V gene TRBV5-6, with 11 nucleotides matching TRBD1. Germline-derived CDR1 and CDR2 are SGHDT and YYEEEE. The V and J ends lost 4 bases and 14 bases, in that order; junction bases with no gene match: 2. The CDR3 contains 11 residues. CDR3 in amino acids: CASSGGQGEFF. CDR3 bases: TGTGCCAGCAGCGGGGGACAGGGGGAGTTCTTC. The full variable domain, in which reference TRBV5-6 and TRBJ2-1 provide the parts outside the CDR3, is DAGVTQSPTHLIKTRGQQVTLRCSPKSGHDTVSWYQQALGQGPQFIFQYYEEEERQRGNFPDRFSGHQFPNYSSELNVNALLLGDSALYLCASSGGQGEFFGPGTRLTVL.

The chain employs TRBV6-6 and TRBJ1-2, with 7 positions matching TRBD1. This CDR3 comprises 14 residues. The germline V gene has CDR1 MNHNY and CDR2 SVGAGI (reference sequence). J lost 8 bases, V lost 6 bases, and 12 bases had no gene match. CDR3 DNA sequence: TGTGCCAGCAGGCGGCCGCAGGGGGTGCTAGGCTACACCTTC. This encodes CASRRPQGVLGYTF.

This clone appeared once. CDR3 sequence: CASSPPTGNTEAFF. CDR3 in DNA: TGTGCCAGCTCACCACCGACAGGGAACACTGAAGCTTTCTTT. The chain has TRBV18 and TRBJ1-1; D possibly corresponds to TRBD1 (6 bases). V was pared by 0 bases and J by 1 base, with 6 bases between. The CDR3 is 14 residues long. The germline gives CDR1 KGHSH, CDR2 LQKENI.

The CDR3 nucleotides read TGTGCCAGCCACCTACTAGCGGGGGGTTCCTACGAGCAGTACTTC. This translates into CASHLLAGGSYEQYF. V is TRBV2 and J is TRBJ2-7, with 12 bases aligning to TRBD2. The V gene end was trimmed by 8 bases and the J gene end by 1 base; junction bases not matched to a gene: 6. This CDR3 is built from 15 residues. Germline V CDR1 and CDR2: SNHLY, FYNNEI.

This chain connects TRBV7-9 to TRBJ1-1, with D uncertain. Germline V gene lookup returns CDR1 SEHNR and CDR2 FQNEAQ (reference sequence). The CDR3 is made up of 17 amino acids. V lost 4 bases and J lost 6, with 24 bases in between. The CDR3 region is CASSSPTRASVASEAFF. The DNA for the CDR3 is TGTGCCAGCAGCTCCCCGACGAGGGCGTCCGTTGCCTCTGAAGCTTTCTTT.

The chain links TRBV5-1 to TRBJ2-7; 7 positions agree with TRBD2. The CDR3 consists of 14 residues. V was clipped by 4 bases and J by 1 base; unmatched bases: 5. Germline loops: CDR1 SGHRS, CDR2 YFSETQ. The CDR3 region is CASSRDYVSYEQYF. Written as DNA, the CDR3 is TGCGCCAGCAGCCGGGACTACGTGTCCTACGAGCAGTACTTC.

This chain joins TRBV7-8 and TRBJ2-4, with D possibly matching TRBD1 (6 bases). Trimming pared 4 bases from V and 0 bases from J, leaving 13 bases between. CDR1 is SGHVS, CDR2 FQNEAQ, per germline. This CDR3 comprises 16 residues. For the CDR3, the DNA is TGTGCCAGCAGCTCCCCGGACAGATTAGCCAAAAACATTCAGTACTTC. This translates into CASSSPDRLAKNIQYF.

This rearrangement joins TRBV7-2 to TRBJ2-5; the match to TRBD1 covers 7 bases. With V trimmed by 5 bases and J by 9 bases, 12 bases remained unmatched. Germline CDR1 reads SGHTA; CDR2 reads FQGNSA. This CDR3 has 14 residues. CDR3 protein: CASSRNRGVGAQYF. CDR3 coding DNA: TGTGCCAGCAGCCGGAACAGGGGAGTTGGGGCCCAGTACTTC.

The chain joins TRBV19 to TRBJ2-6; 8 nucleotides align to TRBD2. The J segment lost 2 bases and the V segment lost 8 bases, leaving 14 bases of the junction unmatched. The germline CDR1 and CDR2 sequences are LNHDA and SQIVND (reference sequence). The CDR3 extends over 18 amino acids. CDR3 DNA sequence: TGTGCCAGTGTACGCTTCGGGGGGGCAATAGCTGGGGCCAACGTCCTGACTTTC. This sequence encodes CASVRFGGAIAGANVLTF.

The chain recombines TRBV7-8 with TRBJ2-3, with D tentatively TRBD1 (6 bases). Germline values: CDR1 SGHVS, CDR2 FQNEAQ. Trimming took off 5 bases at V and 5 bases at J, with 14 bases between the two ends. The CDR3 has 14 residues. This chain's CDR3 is CASSLREGGDTQYF. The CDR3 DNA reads TGTGCCAGCAGCCTCCGGGAAGGGGGAGATACGCAGTATTTT.

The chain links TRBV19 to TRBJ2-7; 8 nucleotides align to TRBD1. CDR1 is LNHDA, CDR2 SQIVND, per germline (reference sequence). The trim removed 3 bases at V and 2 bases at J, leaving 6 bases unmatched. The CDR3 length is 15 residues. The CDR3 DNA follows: TGTGCCAGTAGTATCCCGGGACAGGCACCCTACGAGCAGTACTTC. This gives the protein CASSIPGQAPYEQYF. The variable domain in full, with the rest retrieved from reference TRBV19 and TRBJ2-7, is DGGITQSPKYLFRKEGQNVTLSCEQNLNHDAMYWYRQDPGQGLRLIYYSQIVNDFQKGDIAEGYSVSREKKESFPLTVTSAQKNPTAFYLCASSIPGQAPYEQYFGPGTRLTVT.